The 28 T cell receptor beta chains below all came from one sample that was sequenced in a study of blood T cells in healthy people across ages. PCR was performed a second time for roughly 6 to 12 cycles using a sample-barcoded 5' primer and a J-beta primer mix. Each CDR3 protein is one row after TCRdb ran MiXCR on the 5' RACE reads. This table has 890,000 or so distinct CDR3 sequences, approximately 67% appearing once. Material: blood. The receptors shown here come from a man between 25 and 39 years old in good health.

The chain links TRBV7-2 to TRBJ2-5, with 7 bases lining up with TRBD1. The J call may be in error: the DNA end matches TRBJ2-7 better. CDR1 is SGHTA, CDR2 FQGNSA, per germline. The CDR3 extends over 15 amino acids. In nucleotides, the CDR3 is TGTGCCAGCAGCTTTAGACAGGGCCTAACCTACGAGCAGTACTTC. As protein: CASSFRQGLTYEQYF.

This clonotype showed up just a few times. The CDR3 here is CASSQDGQLRDTQYF. The DNA for the CDR3 is TGCGCCAGCAGCCAAGATGGGCAGTTGAGGGATACGCAGTATTTT. V is TRBV4-3 and J is TRBJ2-3; D uncertain. The germline gives CDR1 LGHNA, CDR2 YSLEER. The CDR3 is 15 residues long. The germline V and J ends were trimmed by 0 bases and 6 bases, with 13 bases remaining between them.

Only one count was recorded for this clonotype. This chain links TRBV7-3 with TRBJ2-3, with 10 bases identical to TRBD2. This CDR3 has 15 amino acids. Germline CDR1 is SGHTA and CDR2 is FQGTGA. V dropped 4 bases and J dropped 4; count of bases not matched to a gene: 5. CDR3 region: CASSSAGGPPDTQYF. The CDR3 DNA reads TGTGCCAGCAGCTCAGCGGGGGGGCCACCAGATACGCAGTATTTT.

The V and J genes are TRBV29-1 and TRBJ2-1; 11 positions agree with TRBD2. Trimming removed 0 bases from V and 2 bases from J; junction bases left unmatched: 3. Germline assignment: CDR1 SQVTM and CDR2 ANQGSEA. This CDR3 is 16 amino acids long. CDR3 sequence reads: CSVEDTSGRTYNEQFF. Here the CDR3 DNA reads TGCAGCGTTGAAGATACTAGCGGGAGAACCTACAATGAGCAGTTCTTC.

The rearrangement uses TRBV11-2 and TRBJ2-1; 8 bases are a match to TRBD1. The CDR3 length is 15 residues. V lost 6 bases to trimming and J lost 4 bases; unmatched junction nucleotides: 8. The germline CDR1 and CDR2 sequences are SGHAT and FQNNGV. The CDR3: CASSSGDRQYNEQFF. Here the CDR3 DNA reads TGTGCCAGCAGTTCGGGGGACAGGCAATACAATGAGCAGTTCTTC.

The rearrangement joins TRBV21-1 to TRBJ1-5; TRBD1 is the table's D call and was not checked against the DNA. TRBV21-1 is described as a pseudogene. This CDR3 contains 17 residues. CDR3 in amino acids: CASSKTGGSRYCQPQHF. The DNA for the CDR3 is TGTGCCAGCAGCAAGACAGGGGGGTCCCGGTATTGTCAGCCCCAGCATTTT.

The chain joins TRBV2 to TRBJ1-1, with no clear D. This CDR3 comprises 13 residues. CDR1 is SNHLY, CDR2 FYNNEI, per germline. V gave up 4 bases and J gave up 11 bases, with 17 bases separating them. The CDR3 bases are TGTGCCAGCAGTGGGGTCTCTGGATTGGGTGCTTTCTTT. Translation gives CASSGVSGLGAFF.

The V call is TRBV21-1, the J call TRBJ2-5; the table's D gene call, TRBD1, was not cross checked with the DNA. TRBV21-1 constitutes a pseudogene. The length of the CDR3 is 16 residues. CDR3 bases: TGTGCCAGCAGCCCCCACCGGGACAGGGATCCAGAGACCCAGTACTTC. Amino acids: CASSPHRDRDPETQYF.

The CDR3 nucleotides read TGTGCCAACAGTTGGACGGTGGGAAACTCCTACAATGAGCAGTTCTTC. Amino acid sequence: CANSWTVGNSYNEQFF. The chain has TRBV7-2 and TRBJ2-7; no reliable D call. The DNA matches TRBJ2-1 better at its end, which makes the J call doubtful. The CDR3 runs to 16 residues. The germline V gene has CDR1 SGHTA and CDR2 FQGNSA.

Turning to this clonotype: With a much larger clone just one base away, this may be a read error. V is TRBV7-2 and J is TRBJ2-5, with D possibly matching TRBD2 (6 bases). Matching the DNA end better, TRBJ2-4 makes the J call doubtful. Germline V gives CDR1 SGHTA, CDR2 FQGNSA. The CDR3 covers 13 residues. Here the CDR3 DNA reads TGTGCCTGCAGCTTACAAGGAGGGGACATTCAGTACTTC. Its translation is CACSLQGGDIQYF.

This rearrangement joins TRBV9 to TRBJ2-5; tentative D call: TRBD2 (5 bases). The CDR3 has 17 residues. V was cut by 0 bases and J by 2 bases, with 17 bases left in between. Germline V gene sequence: CDR1 SGDLS, CDR2 YYNGEE. In DNA form, the CDR3 reads TGTGCCAGCAGCGTAGGTCTCGGACCGTCGGGGCAAGAGACCCAGTACTTC. Encoded protein: CASSVGLGPSGQETQYF. The entire variable domain, with the rest obtained from reference TRBV9 and TRBJ2-5, is as follows: DSGVTQTPKHLITATGQRVTLRCSPRSGDLSVYWYQQSLDQGLQFLIQYYNGEERAKGNILERFSAQQFPDLHSELNLSSLELGDSALYFCASSVGLGPSGQETQYFGPGTRLLVL.

This clonotype was found once. The chain joins TRBV7-2 to TRBJ1-4; the D is unclear. From germline, CDR1 is SGHTA and CDR2 FQGNSA. V was trimmed by 2 bases and J by 9 bases, leaving 13 bases between them. This CDR3 contains 14 residues. The CDR3 DNA sequence: TGTGCCAGCAGCTTATTGGCACCCGCCCAAAAACTGTTTTTT. Translated, it gives CASSLLAPAQKLFF. The full variable domain, rest sourced from reference TRBV7-2 and TRBJ1-4, is GAGVSQSPSNKVTEKGKDVELRCDPISGHTALYWYRQSLGQGLEFLIYFQGNSAPDKSGLPSDRFSAERTGGSVSTLTIQRTQQEDSAVYLCASSLLAPAQKLFFGSGTQLSVL.

The chain uses TRBV7-3 and TRBJ2-3; 16 bases align to TRBD2. The CDR3 is made up of 18 amino acids. Unmatched junction bases numbered 13, after V lost 5 bases and J lost 8 bases. The germline CDR1 and CDR2 sequences are SGHTA and FQGTGA. CDR3 sequence reads: CASSIAPGLAGGLSTQYF. Written as DNA, the CDR3 is TGTGCCAGCAGCATCGCCCCGGGACTAGCGGGGGGGTTAAGTACGCAGTATTTT.

The table lists this clonotype with a few counts. The CDR3 DNA reads as TGCAGCGTTGACTGGGAAGGGGCTGGGGCCAACGTCCTGACTTTC. Translated, it gives CSVDWEGAGANVLTF. V usage is TRBV29-1 and J usage is TRBJ2-6; possible D gene TRBD1, 5 bases. Trimming stripped 3 bases from V and 2 bases from J, with 11 bases between. This CDR3 is 15 amino acids long. Germline V gives CDR1 SQVTM, CDR2 ANQGSEA.

The chain recombines TRBV28 with TRBJ1-1; D unresolved. Trimming shortened V by 4 bases and J by 10 bases, and 10 bases separated the two germline ends. The CDR3 totals 11 residues. From germline, CDR1 is MDHEN and CDR2 SYDVKM. CDR3 nucleotide sequence: TGTGCCAGCAGTTACGGGCCGCTAGCTTTCTTT. This sequence encodes CASSYGPLAFF.

This chain uses TRBV9 with TRBJ2-5, with D hard to call. Trimming removed 3 bases from V and 5 bases from J, with 8 bases in between. This CDR3 region has 12 residues. CDR1 and CDR2 from the germline V gene are SGDLS and YYNGEE. CDR3 nucleotides: TGTGCCAGCAGCGGAATAGAGGAGACCCAGTACTTC. This sequence encodes CASSGIEETQYF. Together with reference TRBV9 and TRBJ2-5, the CDR3 gives the full variable domain: DSGVTQTPKHLITATGQRVTLRCSPRSGDLSVYWYQQSLDQGLQFLIQYYNGEERAKGNILERFSAQQFPDLHSELNLSSLELGDSALYFCASSGIEETQYFGPGTRLLVL.

The chain employs TRBV4-3 and TRBJ2-7; D perhaps matches TRBD2 (5 bases). Germline V CDR1 and CDR2: LGHNA, YSLEER. Trimming cost V 6 bases and J 2 bases, with 17 bases left between them. This CDR3 comprises 15 residues. The CDR3 reads CASSRGIRGTYEQYF. In DNA form, the CDR3 reads TGCGCCAGCAGTCGAGGAATACGGGGTACCTACGAGCAGTACTTC.

This chain uses TRBV29-1 with TRBJ1-1; TRBD1 might be the D (6 bases). The germline CDR1 and CDR2 sequences are SQVTM and ANQGSEA. The length of the CDR3 is 14 residues. Trimming pared 4 bases from V and 4 bases from J, leaving 16 bases between. Here the CDR3 DNA reads TGCAGCGTTGCGGTTGGGGGCCGGGGCACTGAAGCTTTCTTT. The encoded protein is CSVAVGGRGTEAFF.

In its sample, this clonotype was seen a few times. The chain recombines TRBV4-1 with TRBJ1-4; D gene ambiguous. Germline CDR1 reads MGHRA; CDR2 reads YSYEKL. The CDR3 is 18 amino acids. With 0 bases removed from V and 0 bases from J, the gap between germline ends came to 14 bases. Here the CDR3 reads CASSQEVPGLSTNEKLFF. In nucleotides, the CDR3 is TGCGCCAGCAGCCAAGAGGTTCCAGGACTATCAACTAATGAAAAACTGTTTTTT.

V and J are TRBV9 and TRBJ2-3; 8 nucleotides line up with TRBD2. J lost 6 bases, V lost 3 bases, and 9 bases had no gene match. The CDR3 is made up of 15 amino acids. Germline lookup yields CDR1 SGDLS and CDR2 YYNGEE. The CDR3 DNA is TGTGCCAGCAGCGGCTCCGGGGGGGCCGATGATACGCAGTATTTT. Amino acid sequence: CASSGSGGADDTQYF.

This clonotype was counted a few times. The CDR3 spells CASSTDTGELFF. CDR3 sequence (DNA): TGTGCCAGTTCGACAGACACCGGGGAGCTGTTTTTT. This chain connects TRBV9 to TRBJ2-2; TRBD1 might be the D (5 bases). Germline CDR1 and CDR2: SGDLS and YYNGEE. Trimming left V 8 bases short and J 3 bases short, with 8 bases between. The CDR3 has 12 residues.

CDR3 amino acids: CSVVMNTEAFF. The DNA of the CDR3 is TGCAGCGTGGTCATGAACACTGAAGCTTTCTTT. The rearrangement uses TRBV29-1 and TRBJ1-1, with D unresolved. The CDR3 has 11 residues. Germline CDR1 SQVTM, CDR2 ANQGSEA. V was trimmed by 6 bases and J by 0 bases, leaving 5 bases between them.

This chain joins TRBV21-1 and TRBJ2-1; the table's TRBD1 call for D was not verified on the DNA. TRBV21-1 corresponds to a pseudogene. CDR3 length equals 18 residues. The CDR3: CASSKARQGGGSYNEQFF. DNA of the CDR3: TGTGCCAGCAGCAAAGCACGACAGGGGGGTGGCTCCTACAATGAGCAGTTCTTC.

This clonotype has only a few counts. The V and J genes are TRBV25-1 and TRBJ1-1, with TRBD1 identical over 7 bases. J lost 4 bases, V lost 2 bases, and 4 bases had no gene match. Germline loops: CDR1 MGHDK, CDR2 SYGVNS. The CDR3 runs 14 residues. In nucleotides, the CDR3 is TGTGCCAGCAGTGAAGACAGGGCATTCACTGAAGCTTTCTTT. Its translation: CASSEDRAFTEAFF. The complete variable domain, with remaining parts taken from reference TRBV25-1 and TRBJ1-1, reads EADIYQTPRYLVIGTGKKITLECSQTMGHDKMYWYQQDPGMELHLIHYSYGVNSTEKGDLSSESTVSRIRTEHFPLTLESARPSHTSQYLCASSEDRAFTEAFFGQGTRLTVV.

This clonotype showed up just a few times. The chain has TRBV29-1 and TRBJ2-1, with 8 bases aligning to TRBD1. The CDR3 runs to 12 residues. The V gene's germline CDR1 is SQVTM and CDR2 ANQGSEA. J gave up 6 bases and V 6 bases, and 4 bases lay outside the gene matches. For the CDR3, the DNA is TGCAGCGTGACAGGGGTGAGCAATGAGCAGTTCTTC. Protein product: CSVTGVSNEQFF.

CDR3: CATGLAGGNTGELFF. The CDR3, as DNA: TGTGCCACCGGACTAGCGGGGGGTAACACCGGGGAGCTGTTTTTT. The rearrangement links TRBV10-3 to TRBJ2-2; 14 bases match TRBD2. Trimming removed 10 bases from V and 2 bases from J; junction bases left unmatched: 3. The CDR3 runs 15 residues. Germline CDR1 is ENHRY and CDR2 is SYGVKD.

This chain connects TRBV20-1 to TRBJ1-2; D is possibly TRBD1 (5 bases). With 5 bases removed from V and 2 bases from J, the gap between germline ends came to 12 bases. The germline CDR1 and CDR2 sequences are DFQATT and SNEGSKA (reference sequence). The CDR3 runs 13 residues. The CDR3 nucleotides read TGCAGTGCTTGGGTTGGGACCAACTATGGCTACACCTTC. Translating it yields CSAWVGTNYGYTF.

This clonotype came up a few times. The rearrangement joins TRBV27 to TRBJ1-2; maybe TRBD1 (6 bases). V gave up 2 bases and J gave up 2 bases, with 12 bases separating them. Germline lookup yields CDR1 MNHEY and CDR2 SMNVEV (reference sequence). This CDR3 region has 15 residues. The CDR3 DNA is TGTGCCAGCAGTTTAATCAGGGGCGGGAACTATGGCTACACCTTC. As protein: CASSLIRGGNYGYTF.